This TCR beta chain was sequenced for a study of blood T cell repertoires in COVID-19. Membership in each cohort depended on participant-reported clinical history. As originally analysed: It was from reference gene primer amplification that nucleated cell counts were estimated. Some clones are missing from TCRdb's copy, which holds only in-frame ones; the method was immunoSEQ multiplex PCR. D and trimming were read from the DNA, whereas the V and J calls and clone size are those reported in that table. The sample records 200,000 to 250,000 clones, under 90% being singletons. Sequences were obtained from PBMCs or T cells enriched from blood (not recorded which). This receptor was obtained from a man aged 35 to 55 who had recovered from COVID-19.

DNA of the CDR3: TGTGCCATCAGTGGACAGGCCGCTTCGAACACCGGGGAGCTGTTTTTT. Translated: CAISGQAASNTGELFF. J is TRBJ2-2 and V is TRBV10-3, with D possibly TRBD1 on 6 matching bases. Germline V gene sequence: CDR1 ENHRY, CDR2 SYGVKD. V was cut by 4 bases and J by 0 bases, with 12 bases left in between. The CDR3 is made up of 16 amino acids.